The clone carrying this T cell receptor beta chain was detected once. Unmatched junction bases numbered 14, after V lost 5 bases and J lost 10 bases. The CDR3 length is 16 residues. The V gene's germline CDR1 is MNHEY and CDR2 SMNVEV (reference sequence). Cohort allocation depended upon clinical history that participants reported. The sample is drawn from a study of blood T cell repertoires in COVID-19. The wider study: Sites across the United States, Italy and Spain contributed samples from acute and convalescent COVID-19. Nucleic acid was either cDNA or gDNA, and it came from T cells, B-cell-depleted T cells, or PBMCs.

Clones were read by immunoSEQ multiplex PCR, and TCRdb kept only the in-frame ones, dropping some. Among approximately 450,000 clones listed, roughly nine tenths were seen once. Sequenced sample: PBMCs or T cells enriched from blood (not recorded which). The chain couples TRBV27 to TRBJ2-1; 10 bases align to TRBD2. The TCR was taken from a woman in her late teens or twenties with acute COVID-19. The CDR3 sequence: CASSLLSGGGIQEQFF. In DNA form, the CDR3 reads TGTGCCAGCAGTCTCCTAAGCGGGGGGGGAATTCAGGAGCAGTTCTTC.